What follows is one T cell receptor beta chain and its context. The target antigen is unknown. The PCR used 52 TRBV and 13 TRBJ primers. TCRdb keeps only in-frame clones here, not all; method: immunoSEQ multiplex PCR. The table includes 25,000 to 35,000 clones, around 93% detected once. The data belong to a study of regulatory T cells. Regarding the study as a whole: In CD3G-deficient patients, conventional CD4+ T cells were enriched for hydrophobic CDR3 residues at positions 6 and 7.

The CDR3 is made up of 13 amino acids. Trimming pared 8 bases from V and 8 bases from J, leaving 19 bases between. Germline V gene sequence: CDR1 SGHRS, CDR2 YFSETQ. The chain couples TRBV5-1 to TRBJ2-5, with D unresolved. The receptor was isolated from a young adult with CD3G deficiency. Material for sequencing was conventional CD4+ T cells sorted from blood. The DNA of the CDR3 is TGCGCCAGTCGATTAGACGTACAGAGCACCCAGTACTTC. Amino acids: CASRLDVQSTQYF.